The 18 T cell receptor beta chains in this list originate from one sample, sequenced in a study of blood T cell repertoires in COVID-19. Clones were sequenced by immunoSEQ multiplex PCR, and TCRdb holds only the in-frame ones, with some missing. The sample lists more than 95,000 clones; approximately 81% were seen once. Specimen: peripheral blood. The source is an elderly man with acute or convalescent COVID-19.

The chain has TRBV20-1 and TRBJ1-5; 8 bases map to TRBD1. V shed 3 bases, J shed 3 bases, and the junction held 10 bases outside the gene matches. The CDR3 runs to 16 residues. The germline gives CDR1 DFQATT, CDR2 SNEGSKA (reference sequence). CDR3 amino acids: CSASSDRASTNQPQHF. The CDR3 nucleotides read TGCAGTGCTAGTTCGGACAGGGCTTCTACCAATCAGCCCCAGCATTTT.

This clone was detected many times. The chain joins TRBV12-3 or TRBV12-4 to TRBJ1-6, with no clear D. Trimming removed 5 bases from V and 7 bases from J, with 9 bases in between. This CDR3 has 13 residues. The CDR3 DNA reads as TGTGCCAGCAGTCAACAGTTAAATTCACCCCTCCACTTT. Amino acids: CASSQQLNSPLHF.

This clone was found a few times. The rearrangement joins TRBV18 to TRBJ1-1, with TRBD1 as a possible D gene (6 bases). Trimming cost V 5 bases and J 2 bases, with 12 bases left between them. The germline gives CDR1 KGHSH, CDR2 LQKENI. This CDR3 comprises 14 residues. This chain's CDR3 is CASSSLQGNTEAFF. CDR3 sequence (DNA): TGTGCCAGCTCATCTCTACAGGGAAACACTGAAGCTTTCTTT.

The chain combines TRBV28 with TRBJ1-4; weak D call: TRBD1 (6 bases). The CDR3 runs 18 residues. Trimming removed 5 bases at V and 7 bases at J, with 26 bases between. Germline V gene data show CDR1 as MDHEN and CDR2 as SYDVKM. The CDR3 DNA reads TGTGCCAGCAGTCTTCCAATACCTCAGGGGCCAGGGGCTGAAAAACTGTTTTTT. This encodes CASSLPIPQGPGAEKLFF. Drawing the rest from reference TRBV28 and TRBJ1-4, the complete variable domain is DVKVTQSSRYLVKRTGEKVFLECVQDMDHENMFWYRQDPGLGLRLIYFSYDVKMKEKGDIPEGYSVSREKKERFSLILESASTNQTSMYLCASSLPIPQGPGAEKLFFGSGTQLSVL.

CDR3 sequence: CASSWTSGNTIYF. In DNA form, the CDR3 reads TGTGCCAGCAGTTGGACATCTGGAAACACCATATATTTT. V usage is TRBV2 and J usage is TRBJ1-3, with a possible D match to TRBD1 (5 bases). This CDR3 has 13 amino acids. Germline V lookup: CDR1 SNHLY, CDR2 FYNNEI. V was trimmed by 5 bases and J by 1 base, leaving 6 bases between them.

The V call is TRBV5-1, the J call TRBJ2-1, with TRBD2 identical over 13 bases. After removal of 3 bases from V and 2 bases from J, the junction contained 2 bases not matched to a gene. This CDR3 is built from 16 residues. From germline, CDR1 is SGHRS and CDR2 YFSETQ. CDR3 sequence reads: CASSSGTSGTYNEQFF. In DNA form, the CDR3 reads TGCGCCAGCAGCTCAGGGACTAGCGGGACCTACAATGAGCAGTTCTTC.

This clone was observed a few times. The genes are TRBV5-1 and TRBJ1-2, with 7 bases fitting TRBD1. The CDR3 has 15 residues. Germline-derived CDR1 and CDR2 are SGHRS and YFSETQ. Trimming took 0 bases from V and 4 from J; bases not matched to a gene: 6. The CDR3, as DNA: TGCGCCAGCAGCTTGGACGGACAGGTCTTCTATGGCTACACCTTC. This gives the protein CASSLDGQVFYGYTF.

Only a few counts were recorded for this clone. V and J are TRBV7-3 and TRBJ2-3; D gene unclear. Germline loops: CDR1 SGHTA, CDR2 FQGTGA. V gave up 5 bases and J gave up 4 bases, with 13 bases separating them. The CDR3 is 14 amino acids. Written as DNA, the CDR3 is TGTGCCAGCAGCGCACAACAGTTCCCAGATACGCAGTATTTT. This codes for CASSAQQFPDTQYF.

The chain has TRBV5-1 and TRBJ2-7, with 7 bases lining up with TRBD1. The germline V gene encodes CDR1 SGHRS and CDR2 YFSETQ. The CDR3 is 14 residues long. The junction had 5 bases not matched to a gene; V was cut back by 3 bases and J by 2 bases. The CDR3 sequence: CASSSGQAPYEQYF. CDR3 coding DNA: TGCGCCAGCAGCTCCGGACAGGCCCCCTACGAGCAGTACTTC.

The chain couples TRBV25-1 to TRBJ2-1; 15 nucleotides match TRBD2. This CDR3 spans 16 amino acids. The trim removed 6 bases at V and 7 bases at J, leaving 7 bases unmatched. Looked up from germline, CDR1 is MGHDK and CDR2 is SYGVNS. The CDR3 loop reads CASRGTSGRTGNEQFF. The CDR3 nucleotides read TGTGCCAGCAGAGGGACTAGCGGGAGGACAGGGAATGAGCAGTTCTTC.

The CDR3: CASSYSRPGPNEKLFF. DNA of the CDR3: TGTGCCAGCAGTTACTCGAGGCCGGGTCCTAATGAAAAACTGTTTTTT. The rearrangement uses TRBV6-6 and TRBJ1-4, with D uncertain. CDR3 length: 16 amino acids. Germline CDR1 MNHNY, CDR2 SVGAGI (reference sequence). V was trimmed by 0 bases and J by 3 bases, leaving 11 bases between them.

The CDR3 region is CASSYPELRGNTEAFF. CDR3 bases: TGTGCCAGCAGTTACCCTGAGCTCAGGGGGAACACTGAAGCTTTCTTT. The rearrangement joins TRBV6-2 or TRBV6-3 to TRBJ1-1; possibly TRBD1 for D (6 bases). The V end was cut by 2 bases, the J end by 1 base, with 14 bases between. The CDR3 is 16 amino acids. The germline V gene has CDR1 MNHEY and CDR2 SVGEGT.

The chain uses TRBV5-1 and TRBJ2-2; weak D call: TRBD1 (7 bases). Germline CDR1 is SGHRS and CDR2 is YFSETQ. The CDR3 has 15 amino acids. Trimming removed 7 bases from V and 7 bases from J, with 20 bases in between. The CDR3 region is CASQEGAGTIGELFF. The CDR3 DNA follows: TGCGCCAGCCAGGAGGGGGCAGGGACGATCGGGGAGCTGTTTTTT.

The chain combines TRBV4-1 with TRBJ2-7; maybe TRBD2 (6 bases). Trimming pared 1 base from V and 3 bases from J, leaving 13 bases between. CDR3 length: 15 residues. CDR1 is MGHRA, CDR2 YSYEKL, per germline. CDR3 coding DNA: TGCGCCAGCAGCCAAGTCGGACTGGGACTCTACGAGCAGTACTTC. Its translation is CASSQVGLGLYEQYF.

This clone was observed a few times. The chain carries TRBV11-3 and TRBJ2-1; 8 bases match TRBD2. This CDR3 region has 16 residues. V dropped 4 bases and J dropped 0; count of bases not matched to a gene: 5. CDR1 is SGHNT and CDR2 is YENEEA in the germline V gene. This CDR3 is CASSSTSGSSYNEQFF. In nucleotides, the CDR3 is TGTGCCAGCAGCTCGACGAGCGGGAGCTCCTACAATGAGCAGTTCTTC.

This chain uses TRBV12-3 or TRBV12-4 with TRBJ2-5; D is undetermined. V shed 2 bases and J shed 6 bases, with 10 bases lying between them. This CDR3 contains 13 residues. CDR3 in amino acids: CASSLSPIKTQYF. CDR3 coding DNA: TGTGCCAGCAGTTTAAGTCCTATAAAGACCCAGTACTTC.

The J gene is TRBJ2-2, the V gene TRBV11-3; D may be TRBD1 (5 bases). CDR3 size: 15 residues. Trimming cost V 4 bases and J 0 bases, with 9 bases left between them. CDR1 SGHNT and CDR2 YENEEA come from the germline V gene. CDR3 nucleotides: TGTGCCAGCAGCTACCGACAGACGAACACCGGGGAGCTGTTTTTT. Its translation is CASSYRQTNTGELFF.

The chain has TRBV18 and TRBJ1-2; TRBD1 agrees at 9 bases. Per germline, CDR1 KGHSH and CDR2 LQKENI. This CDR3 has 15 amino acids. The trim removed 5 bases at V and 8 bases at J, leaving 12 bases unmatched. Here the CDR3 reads CASSFSTGGERGYTF. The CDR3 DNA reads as TGTGCCAGCTCATTTTCGACAGGGGGGGAAAGAGGCTACACCTTC.